The entry below gives a single T cell receptor (beta chain) sequence along with its context. Its antigen is still unknown. Constant-segment primers were used for 5'RACE, and the resulting TCR alpha and TCR beta cDNA libraries carried sample barcodes and UMIs. Each CDR3 protein gets one entry after TCRdb re-called the 5' RACE reads with MiXCR. The data contain more than 450,000 distinct CDR3 sequences, about a sixth of them singletons. The record originates from a study of T-cell memory formation after mild COVID-19. Study results and caveats: Of the contracting clones, CD4+ ones lay mainly in CM and EM, and CD8+ ones in EMRA. Later expanders leaned toward CD4+, whereas clones contracting from day 15 to 85 were balanced CD4/CD8.

The CDR3 sequence is 15 residues long. With 3 bases clipped from V and 4 bases from J, the junction kept 7 bases outside the gene matches. Germline CDR1 is ENHRY and CDR2 is SYGVKD. The chain has TRBV10-3 and TRBJ2-7; TRBD2 matches at 9 bases. This clonotype originated in an adult woman who had mild COVID-19 (a few samples of this study predate the infection). Cell type and time point are not known. The source material was PBMCs or a T cell subset sorted from them (not recorded which). CDR3: CAISEPREGRYEQYF. CDR3 nucleotide sequence: TGTGCCATCAGTGAACCGCGGGAGGGCCGATACGAGCAGTACTTC.